This entry features one TCR beta chain sequence. This sample was taken from a study of blood T cell repertoires in COVID-19. This table comes from immunoSEQ multiplex PCR, and its TCRdb copy is limited to in-frame clones, with some not included. The sample has 150,000 or so clones, 60% to 85% seen once; the top ten hold 3.5% to 5%. CDR3 length: 14 amino acids. V shed 6 bases and J shed 1 base, with 12 bases lying between them. In germline, CDR1 is MNHEY, CDR2 SVGAGI. The sequence derives from a woman of 80 years or more with active or convalescent COVID-19. The genes are TRBV6-5 and TRBJ1-1, with D hard to call. The material sequenced was peripheral blood. As DNA, the CDR3 is TGTGCCAGCAGAAAGAGTTCAGGGAACACTGAAGCTTTCTTT. Amino acids: CASRKSSGNTEAFF.